This T cell receptor beta chain comes out of a study of OX40 agonist ivuxolimab in advanced cancers. Study overall: Prior anti-PD-1, anti-PD-L1 or anti-CTLA-4 therapy was allowed; approximately 41% had some. Whole-study results and caveats: The antigens recognized by the expanded peripheral T cells, that is their antigen specificity, were not determined.

Concerning this clone itself: Antigen unknown.

This CDR3 region has 14 residues. Germline values: CDR1 SGHTA, CDR2 FQGTGA. Between the trimmed V and J ends, which lost 6 bases and 8 bases, there was a span of 17 bases. TCRdb's table, derived via immunoSEQ multiplex PCR, lists solely in-frame clones and lacks some. The sample has about 49,000 clones; roughly nine tenths are singletons. This clonotype originated in an adult with an advanced solid tumor such as melanoma, head and neck, liver or kidney cancer. The V and J genes are TRBV7-3 and TRBJ2-1, with D uncertain. The specimen was CD4+ or CD8+ T cells sorted from blood, collected in a trial of the OX40 agonist ivuxolimab. The CDR3 loop is CASRLSRISDEQFF. CDR3 in DNA: TGTGCCAGCAGGTTGAGCCGTATCTCGGATGAGCAGTTCTTC.